This T cell receptor beta chain came from a study of CD8 T cells in ankylosing spondylitis. General study findings and limits: Some of these motif variants have turned up before, in reports on reactive arthritis synovial fluid and blood. It appeared that ankylosing spondylitis blood was characterized by a TCR beta motif of several highly homologous variants. Disease-linked clones bore a CD8+ phenotype, appearing relatively rarely in peripheral blood.

In this sample, this clonotype turned up a few times. The antigen is undetermined. Libraries of TCR beta came from quantitative 5'-RACE with molecular barcodes. TCRdb fed the 5' RACE reads into MiXCR, producing one record per CDR3 protein. Seen here are hundreds of thousands of distinct CDR3 sequences, about 16% observed once, and the top ten hold approximately 42%. Sequencing was performed on blood, either unsorted or a sorted T cell fraction (not recorded which). The TCR was taken from a male donor with ankylosing spondylitis.

The CDR3 here is CASSLNWSLEAFF. The CDR3 coding sequence is TGCGCCAGCAGCTTGAACTGGAGCCTTGAAGCTTTCTTT. J is TRBJ1-1 and V is TRBV5-1; D call uncertain. The CDR3 is 13 residues long. V was pared by 1 base and J by 7 bases, with 11 bases between. Germline CDR1 is SGHRS and CDR2 is YFSETQ.